What follows are 17 T cell receptor beta chains derived from one specimen sequenced in a study of human T cells and chemical hapten exposure. MiXCR, applied by TCRdb to the RACE reads, yields one record per CDR3 protein. The sample records around 300,000 distinct CDR3 sequences, about 5% being singletons. Documented time point: pre-sensitization, week 0. The sample's treatment: therapeutic diphenylcyclopropenone sensitization with weekly scalp DPC. The sequences come from whole blood, collected in connection with sensitization to the hapten diphenylcyclopropenone (DPC). The receptors stem from a woman in her late teens or twenties with alopecia areata. Some clones in this sample may be carry-over from other donors' samples.

This chain connects TRBV29-1 to TRBJ2-1; D unclear. CDR1 and CDR2 (germline): SQVTM, ANQGSEA. CDR3 length: 14 residues. The V and J ends lost 3 bases and 0 bases respectively, with 9 bases between them. The CDR3 coding sequence is TGCAGCGTTGAGGCCCCTAGCTCCTACAATGAGCAGTTCTTC. Translating gives CSVEAPSSYNEQFF.

The chain has TRBV10-3 and TRBJ1-2, with D uncertain. Per the germline V gene, CDR1 is ENHRY and CDR2 is SYGVKD. CDR3 length: 18 amino acids. The V end was cut by 0 bases, the J end by 2 bases, with 19 bases between. Here the CDR3 DNA reads TGTGCCATCAGTGAGTCGATTTCCTCCCCGGATCCCAACTATGGCTACACCTTC. Protein product: CAISESISSPDPNYGYTF.

This clonotype was seen at least ten times. V and J are TRBV28 and TRBJ2-1, with TRBD2 matching over 7 bases. The trim removed 2 bases at V and 13 bases at J, leaving 5 bases unmatched. The CDR3 contains 12 residues. The V gene's germline CDR1 is MDHEN and CDR2 SYDVKM. CDR3 amino acids: CASSLGWDYQFF. In DNA form, the CDR3 reads TGTGCCAGCAGTTTAGGTTGGGACTACCAGTTCTTC.

The V and J genes are TRBV7-2 and TRBJ1-4; no reliable D call. The CDR3 totals 13 residues. V was clipped by 1 base and J by 5 bases, with 5 bases between them. Germline-derived CDR1 and CDR2 are SGHTA and FQGNSA. The CDR3, as DNA: TGTGCCAGCAGCTTAGATCAAAATGAAAAACTGTTTTTT. This codes for CASSLDQNEKLFF.

The rearrangement uses TRBV5-1 and TRBJ2-5; D might be TRBD2 (5 bases). The length of the CDR3 is 13 residues. Germline V CDR1 and CDR2: SGHRS, YFSETQ. V was clipped by 2 bases and J by 5 bases, with 10 bases between them. CDR3 coding DNA: TGCGCCAGCAGCTTCTGGGGAGAGGAGACCCAGTACTTC. Translation gives CASSFWGEETQYF. The full variable domain, with the rest looked up from reference TRBV5-1 and TRBJ2-5, is KAGVTQTPRYLIKTRGQQVTLSCSPISGHRSVSWYQQTPGQGLQFLFEYFSETQRNKGNFPGRFSGRQFSNSRSEMNVSTLELGDSALYLCASSFWGEETQYFGPGTRLLVL.

V is TRBV7-9 and J is TRBJ2-7, with D unresolved. The V gene's germline CDR1 is SEHNR and CDR2 FQNEAQ (reference sequence). The CDR3 spans 14 residues. Trimming shortened V by 2 bases and J by 5 bases, and 13 bases separated the two germline ends. The CDR3 is CASSLSHLSDEQYF. The CDR3 nucleotides read TGTGCCAGCAGCTTATCTCACCTCAGTGACGAGCAGTACTTC.

In its sample, this clonotype was seen many times. The chain joins TRBV25-1 to TRBJ1-4, with a weak D call TRBD1 (6 bases). V was clipped by 2 bases and J by 8 bases, with 9 bases between them. Germline V gene sequence: CDR1 MGHDK, CDR2 SYGVNS. The CDR3 spans 13 residues. The CDR3, as DNA: TGTGCCAGCAGTGAAGGGGGCCAAGAAAAACTGTTTTTT. Translation gives CASSEGGQEKLFF.

V is TRBV12-3 or TRBV12-4 and J is TRBJ2-5; 8 positions agree with TRBD2. The V segment lost 4 bases and the J segment 0 bases; nucleotides outside the gene matches: 4. The CDR3 sequence is 15 residues long. The CDR3 DNA reads TGTGCCAGCAGTTCTGCGGGGGGCAACCAAGAGACCCAGTACTTC. It is translated as CASSSAGGNQETQYF.

The V gene is TRBV9, the J gene TRBJ1-2; D unresolved. V gave up 3 bases and J gave up 3 bases, with 6 bases separating them. CDR3 size: 12 residues. The germline CDR1 and CDR2 sequences are SGDLS and YYNGEE. The CDR3 spells CASSGTYYGYTF. In DNA form, the CDR3 reads TGTGCCAGCAGCGGGACTTACTATGGCTACACCTTC. Using reference TRBV9 and TRBJ1-2 for the parts outside the CDR3, the full variable domain is DSGVTQTPKHLITATGQRVTLRCSPRSGDLSVYWYQQSLDQGLQFLIQYYNGEERAKGNILERFSAQQFPDLHSELNLSSLELGDSALYFCASSGTYYGYTFGSGTRLTVV.

This clonotype has just a few counts. The genes are TRBV6-5 and TRBJ2-7, with 7 bases fitting TRBD1. V dropped 8 bases and J dropped 1; count of bases not matched to a gene: 11. Per the germline V gene, CDR1 is MNHEY and CDR2 is SVGAGI. This CDR3 has 15 residues. The CDR3: CASSPGTVGSYEQYF. As DNA, the CDR3 is TGTGCCAGCTCACCCGGGACAGTGGGGTCCTACGAGCAGTACTTC.

This clonotype was counted between two and nine times. The junction does not match germline at one end; this may be a read error. The chain couples TRBV11-2 to TRBJ2-2, with 7 bases that match TRBD2. This CDR3 comprises 11 residues. Per the germline V gene, CDR1 is SGHAT and CDR2 is FQNNGV. The CDR3 reads CASSSRTRWVF. The DNA of the CDR3 is TGTGCCAGCAGCTCCAGGACTAGATGGGTTTTT.

This clonotype was recorded at least ten times. The V and J genes are TRBV12-5 and TRBJ1-4; the D gene is possibly TRBD1 (6 bases). Trimming removed 5 bases at V and 2 bases at J, with 12 bases between. Germline V gives CDR1 LGHNT, CDR2 FRNRAP. The CDR3 runs to 15 residues. The CDR3 sequence: CASGPRGGTNEKLFF. In DNA, the CDR3 is TGTGCTAGTGGTCCCAGGGGTGGTACTAATGAAAAACTGTTTTTT.

This clonotype was picked up a small number of times. The chain combines TRBV18 with TRBJ1-1; D possibly corresponds to TRBD1 (5 bases). Germline V gene sequence: CDR1 KGHSH, CDR2 LQKENI. V was cut by 3 bases and J by 5 bases, with 16 bases left in between. The length of the CDR3 is 15 residues. The chain's CDR3 is CASSPSGREETEAFF. DNA of the CDR3: TGTGCCAGCTCACCTTCAGGCAGGGAGGAAACTGAAGCTTTCTTT.

The genes are TRBV29-1 and TRBJ2-5; 9 bases fit TRBD1. CDR1 is SQVTM and CDR2 is ANQGSEA in the germline V gene. V was clipped by 5 bases and J by 1 base; unmatched bases: 5. The CDR3 runs to 14 residues. CDR3 sequence reads: CSVPTTGGQETQYF. Here the CDR3 DNA reads TGCAGCGTTCCTACGACAGGGGGCCAAGAGACCCAGTACTTC. The whole variable domain, remainder taken from reference TRBV29-1 and TRBJ2-5, is SAVISQKPSRDICQRGTSLTIQCQVDSQVTMMFWYRQQPGQSLTLIATANQGSEATYESGFVIDKFPISRPNLTFSTLTVSNMSPEDSSIYLCSVPTTGGQETQYFGPGTRLLVL.

This clonotype was observed at least ten times. The genes are TRBV12-3 or TRBV12-4 and TRBJ1-1, with TRBD1 matching 9 bases. The CDR3 runs 16 residues. V was clipped by 7 bases and J by 1 base; unmatched bases: 10. The chain's CDR3 is CASILMPGQGNTEAFF. CDR3 in DNA: TGTGCCAGCATCCTTATGCCGGGACAGGGGAACACTGAAGCTTTCTTT.

This clonotype turned up a few times. This rearrangement joins TRBV20-1 to TRBJ2-7, with D unclear. V was clipped by 1 base and J by 2 bases, with 6 bases between them. The V gene's germline CDR1 is DFQATT and CDR2 SNEGSKA (reference sequence). The CDR3 spans 12 residues. CDR3 DNA sequence: TGCAGTGCTAGAGGGGGTCCCTACGAGCAGTACTTC. Encoded protein: CSARGGPYEQYF.

This chain uses TRBV4-1 with TRBJ1-1, with unresolved D. V lost 3 bases and J 6 bases, leaving 20 bases between the germline ends. The CDR3 sequence is 16 residues long. CDR1 and CDR2 (germline): MGHRA, YSYEKL. The CDR3 loop is CASSQLWESDMAEAFF. The CDR3 DNA reads TGCGCCAGCAGCCAGCTCTGGGAATCGGATATGGCTGAAGCTTTCTTT.